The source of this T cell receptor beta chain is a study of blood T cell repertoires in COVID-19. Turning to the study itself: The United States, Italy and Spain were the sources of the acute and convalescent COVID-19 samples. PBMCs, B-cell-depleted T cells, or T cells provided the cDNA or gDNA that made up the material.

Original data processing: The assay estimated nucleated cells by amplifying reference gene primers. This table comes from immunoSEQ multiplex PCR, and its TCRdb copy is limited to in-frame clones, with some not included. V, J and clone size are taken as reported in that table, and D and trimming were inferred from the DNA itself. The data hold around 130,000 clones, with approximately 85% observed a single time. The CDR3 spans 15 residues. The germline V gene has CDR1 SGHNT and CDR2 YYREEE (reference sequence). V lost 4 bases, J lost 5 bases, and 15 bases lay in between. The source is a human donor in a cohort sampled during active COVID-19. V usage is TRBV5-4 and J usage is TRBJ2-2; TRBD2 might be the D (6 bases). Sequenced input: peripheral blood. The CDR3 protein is CASSSRLGETGELFF. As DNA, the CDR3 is TGTGCCAGCAGCAGCCGACTAGGTGAGACCGGGGAGCTGTTTTTT.